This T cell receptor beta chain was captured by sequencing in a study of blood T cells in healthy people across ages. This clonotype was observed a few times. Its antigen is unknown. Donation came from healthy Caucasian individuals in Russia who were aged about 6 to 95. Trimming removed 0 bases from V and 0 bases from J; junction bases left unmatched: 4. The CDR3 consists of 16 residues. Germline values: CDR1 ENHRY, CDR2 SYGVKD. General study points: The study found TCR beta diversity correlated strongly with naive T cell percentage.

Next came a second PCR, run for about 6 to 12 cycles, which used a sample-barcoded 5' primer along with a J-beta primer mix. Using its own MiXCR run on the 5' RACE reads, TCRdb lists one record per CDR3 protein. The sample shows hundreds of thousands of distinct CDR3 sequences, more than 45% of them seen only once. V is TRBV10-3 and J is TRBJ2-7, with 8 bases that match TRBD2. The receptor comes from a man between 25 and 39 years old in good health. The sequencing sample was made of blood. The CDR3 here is CAISESERETSYEQYF. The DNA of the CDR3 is TGTGCCATCAGTGAGTCCGAGCGGGAGACCTCCTACGAGCAGTACTTC.